The source of this T cell receptor beta chain is a study of blood T cell repertoires in COVID-19. Study overall: The United States, Italy and Spain supplied acute and convalescent COVID-19 samples.

CDR1 is SGHRS, CDR2 YFSETQ, per germline. This CDR3 is 13 amino acids long. J was trimmed by 6 bases and V by 4 bases; bases with no gene match: 6. Produced via immunoSEQ multiplex PCR; TCRdb's table is partial and in-frame only. The sample carries around 160,000 clones, more than 80% recorded once. This clonotype was obtained from a man in his late teens or twenties with COVID-19, enrolled during active disease. The J gene is TRBJ1-2, the V gene TRBV5-1; 7 bases are shared with TRBD1. Sequenced sample: peripheral blood. The CDR3 DNA sequence: TGCGCCAGCAGCCGGGGACAGTCGGATGGCTACACCTTC. This gives the protein CASSRGQSDGYTF.